This T cell receptor beta chain was recovered during a study of cytomegalovirus exposure and HLA in healthy donors (dated by TCRdb to about 2017). Background on the whole study: According to an earlier analysis of around 600 of the donors, some 170 million T cells yielded some 110 million unique TCR beta sequences and 276 Gb of sequence data. Approximately 300 gigabases of sequencing data and about 92 million unique TCR sequences made up an early release that covered nearly 650 HLA-typed donors. Among the 398 genotyped donors, more than 70% belonged to the genetic ancestry cluster associated with self-reported Caucasian donors. The study aimed to test whether signatures of past pathogen exposure could be identified by cataloging public T cell receptors. The study profiled the T cell repertoires of fewer than 850 subjects by immunosequencing and related them to cytomegalovirus serostatus. A separate validation cohort of 100 to 150 different subjects was used in addition to the approximately 700-subject first cohort. To predict cytomegalovirus infection status, the study combined high-throughput TCR immunosequencing, statistical association of individual TCRs with disease status, and machine learning. In a later analysis, previously published TCR beta repertoires from 550 to 750 donors were re-analyzed and high-resolution HLA genotyping was added so that TCR occurrence patterns could be studied. In the later analysis, no new phenotypic data were used to find candidate immune exposures; instead, reliance was placed on TCR beta sequences and their occurrence across donors. An earlier analysis of 500 to 650 of the donors applied high-throughput TCR beta sequencing to assess whether each TCR beta V gene segment acted as functional or pseudogenic. Donor age, sex, ethnicity and CMV serostatus were compiled together with the repertoire data. A later genetic analysis took genome-wide SNP genotypes for about 55% of the 666 donors and used that subset as a discovery cohort. All discovery cohort repertoires had been generated on a single sequencing platform. Both class I and class II loci were covered by HLA typing, at four-digit resolution. Typing coverage differed by locus: A, B, C, DRB1 and DQB1 were typed in about 629-630 donors, DQA1 in approximately 520, DPA1 in over 600, and DPB1 in about 450. Five DR-DQ haplotypes were treated as single units for association and clustering because of strong linkage in the cohort. On average, roughly 240,000 unique TCR beta nucleotide sequences were sequenced per donor among 350 to 400 genotyped donors of the cohort, with 15% to 20% of those sequences being non-productive.

In its sample, this clone was seen once. No cognate antigen has been identified for it. No much larger clone exists at a distance of one base, and base qualities are not known. The CDR3 numbers 15 residues from cysteine through phenylalanine. The entry retains the CDR3 DNA only, 45 bases that are in frame from base 1. Looking up the germline V gene (reference sequence) yields CDR1 SEHNR and CDR2 FQNEAQ. Trimming leaves V shorter by 5 bases and J shorter by 6 bases, with the junction holding 8 bases beyond the gene matches. Broader findings and caveats from the paper: The classifier was reported to diagnose cytomegalovirus status with high specificity and sensitivity in both the original and validation cohorts. In this cohort, only TCR beta chains were sequenced, and detectable features were limited by the absence of alpha or paired-chain data. The only immune exposure information available for the cohort was CMV serostatus. Compared with equally common non-associated chains, HLA-associated TCR beta chains in a later analysis were more clonally expanded and had lower generation probabilities. According to a later analysis, parvovirus B19, influenza, CMV and Epstein-Barr virus appeared linked to several top co-occurrence clusters. Presence/absence analyses assumed roughly uniform sequencing depth across donors, an assumption that may not hold. Strong co-occurrence of HLA alleles, especially DR and DQ, made assigning TCR associations to individual alleles difficult. According to a later analysis, TCR association rates differed among HLA loci, with DRB1 alleles showing the most associated TCRs and HLA-C alleles showing the fewest. Because counts were too low, 15 or so rarely observed V segments, including chromosome 9 orphons, were excluded from the earlier analysis of around 590 of the donors. In vitro tests confirmed that three of the cytomegalovirus-associated TCR beta chains recognize cytomegalovirus antigens. It was suggested by the authors that the approach could potentially be generalized to other disease states and immunological phenotypes. A later analysis found that most CMV-associated TCR beta chains appeared HLA-restricted, with HLA associations seemingly driven largely by CMV exposure. In a later genetic analysis, a missense DCLRE1C variant was associated with V-gene and J-gene trimming of TCR beta chains, and the association was replicated in an independent cohort. The 87-base-pair reads could not distinguish some IMGT-functional V segments, including TRBV6-2 and TRBV6-3, so those segments were excluded. Compared with the 666-donor mean, donors in an Asian-associated ancestry cluster had fewer N-insertions in productive TCRs, according to a later genetic analysis. Specific HLA alleles were associated with 18,000 or so TCR beta sequences at a false discovery rate of 0.05 in a later analysis. Across donors, most TCR sequences were observed very rarely, whereas some public TCRs were present in many individuals. Correlated functional status among segregating V segments might be attributable to linkage disequilibrium, but an unknown experimental factor could not be ruled out. The sequencing pipeline was judged likely to have produced a cluster of highly shared sequence variants as a technical artifact. A further reported finding was that TCR beta sequences accurately predicted the HLA-A and HLA-B alleles for most subjects in the first cohort. In an earlier analysis of approximately 600 of the donors, most TCR beta V segments were observed in productive rearrangements about 87% or about 30% of the time, broadly matching IMGT annotations. A total of 150 to 200 TCR beta chains were listed by the study as associated with cytomegalovirus. HLA typing was unavailable for some donors at each locus, so association tests used only the typed subset.

The cohort consisted of fewer than 700 healthy bone marrow donors. All cohort members were sampled while nominally healthy, although unrecorded immune exposures were likely present. The donor was CMV seropositive and belonged to the group of 250 to 300 seropositive cohort members. A peripheral blood sample was provided by each donor, and peripheral blood mononuclear cells were used for TCR beta sequencing. The Qiagen DNeasy Blood Extraction Kit was used to extract genomic DNA from the blood cell samples. Library construction relied on the immunoSEQ multiplex PCR assay. For the multiplex PCR, a mixture combining 60 forward primers for TCR Vbeta segments and 13 reverse primers for TCR Jbeta segments was used. Amplification of the CDR3 region of rearranged TCR beta genes was performed with a multiplex PCR assay on genomic DNA. Amplified TCR beta libraries were sequenced as 87-base-pair reads on the Illumina HiSeq System. As for how the authors treated the data: Across the 500 to 700 repertoires, a later analysis counted around 80 million unique TCR beta chains, about 10 million of which were shared by at least two donors. A nearest-neighbor algorithm error-corrected the raw reads and collapsed the reads into unique sequences, merging closely related sequences to remove PCR and sequencing errors. CDR3 sequences were aligned to IMGT reference sequences to assign V, D and J gene segments. For a sequence to be retained, at least a six-nucleotide match to both a V gene segment and a J gene segment was required. A rearrangement was called productive if the CDR3 had no stop codons and remained in frame with V and J, and every other rearrangement was called non-productive. Following IMGT convention, CDR3 was defined as the stretch from the second conserved V-encoded cysteine up to the conserved J-encoded phenylalanine. The earlier analysis of about 590 of the donors excluded sequences that lacked an unambiguous match to a single V gene segment. An earlier analysis of fewer than 650 of the donors classified V segments as functional when productive rearrangements were above 56.7% and as segregating when the standard deviation between donors was above 5%. A statistical classification framework was built for diagnosing cytomegalovirus status from the catalog of TCR beta chain sequences. In a later analysis, V and J genes were assigned by comparing TCR nucleotide sequences against IMGT/GENE-DB human TR gene sequences. The TCRdist pipeline was used in a later analysis to assign CDR3 sequences and most-parsimonious VDJ recombination scenarios. In a later analysis, each TCR beta chain was defined by its CDR3 amino acid sequence together with its V-gene family, and reads without a unique V-gene family were excluded. A later analysis removed 500 to 600 highly shared, low-generation-probability nucleotide sequences to deal with suspected cross-contamination and a sequencing artifact. In a later analysis, a clonal expansion index for each public chain was calculated from normalized within-repertoire ranks of inferred template counts. A later analysis computed generation probabilities with a VDJ recombination model fitted to out-of-frame rearrangements, and checked the results against IGoR. In a later analysis, TCR-TCR, TCR-HLA and TCR-CMV co-occurrence was scored with hypergeometric tests, and a repertoire-size bias correction was applied to TCR pairs. In a later analysis, false discovery rates were estimated by permuting HLA or CMV assignments 20 times. A later analysis grouped co-occurring TCRs with DBSCAN, adding TCRdist sequence similarity when clustering within HLA-allele-positive subsets. Co-occurrence clustering excluded repertoires with fewer than 30,000 or more than 120,000 public chains, plus five with anomalous nucleotide sharing. The table was pulled from immuneACCESS by TCRdb, which kept in-frame rearrangements only. Such tables lose some clones; where checked, under half of the loss comes from unresolved V genes, and the rest has no known cause. The DNA was the basis for D and trimming; V, J and clone size are from that table. This sample is represented by roughly 97,000 clones; roughly a tenth of them were singletons. The ten largest clonotypes hold 5% to 6.5% of the sample.

The chain links TRBV7-9 with TRBJ2-3, with 10 junctional bases fitting TRBD2. What was sequenced was PBMCs. The receptor's source is a man between 40 and 49 years old in good health and CMV-seropositive. The CDR3 protein sequence reads: CASSRKREGHDTQYF. The sequenced DNA is TGTGCCAGCAGCCGGAAGCGGGAGGGCCACGATACGCAGTATTTT.